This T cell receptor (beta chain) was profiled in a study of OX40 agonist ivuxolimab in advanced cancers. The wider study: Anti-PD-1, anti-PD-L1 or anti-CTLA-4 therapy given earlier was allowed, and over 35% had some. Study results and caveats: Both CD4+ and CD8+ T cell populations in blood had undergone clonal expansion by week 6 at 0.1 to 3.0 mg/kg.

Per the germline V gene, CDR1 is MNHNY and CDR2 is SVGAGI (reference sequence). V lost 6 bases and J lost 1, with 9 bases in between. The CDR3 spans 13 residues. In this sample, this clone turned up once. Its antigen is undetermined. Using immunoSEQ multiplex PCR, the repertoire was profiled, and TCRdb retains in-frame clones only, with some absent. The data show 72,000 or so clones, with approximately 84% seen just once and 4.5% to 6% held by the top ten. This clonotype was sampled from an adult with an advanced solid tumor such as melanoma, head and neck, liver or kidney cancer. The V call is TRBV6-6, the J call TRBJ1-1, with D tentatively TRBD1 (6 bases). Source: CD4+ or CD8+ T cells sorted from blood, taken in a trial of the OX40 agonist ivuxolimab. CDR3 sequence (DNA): TGTGCCAGCAGAGTACAGGGGAACACTGAAGCTTTCTTT. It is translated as CASRVQGNTEAFF.